The rows below give T cell receptor beta chains drawn from one sample of a study of blood T cell repertoires in COVID-19. This table comes from immunoSEQ multiplex PCR, and its TCRdb copy is limited to in-frame clones, with some not included. The sample consists of a few hundred thousand clones, 65% to 85% of them appearing once. Input material: PBMCs or T cells enriched from blood (not recorded which). These receptors were obtained from a woman in her sixties or seventies who had recovered from COVID-19. CDR3s include the opening cysteine and the closing phenylalanine or tryptophan. The D gene is left open where the match is weak. The size entry is marked missing in some rows and otherwise reads once, few, many or a size class.

j_call	v_call	d_call	clone_size	cdr3_nt	cdr3_aa
TRBJ2-5	TRBV2	-	-	TGTGCCAGCAGCAGGGGTGGTCGGGAGACCCAGTACTTC	CASSRGGRETQYF
TRBJ1-1	TRBV5-4	-	-	TGTGCCAGCAGCTTGGGGGGAGCTACCAATAAAAACACTGAAGCTTTCTTT	CASSLGGATNKNTEAFF
TRBJ2-7	TRBV2	TRBD1	-	TGTGCCAGCAGTGAACAGACAGGGGCCCCCTACGAGCAGTACTTC	CASSEQTGAPYEQYF
TRBJ2-7	TRBV27	-	-	TGTGCCAGCAGTTTAGGAGGAACTCGTCCCCCTCACTACGAGCAGTACTTC	CASSLGGTRPPHYEQYF
TRBJ1-6	TRBV9	-	-	TGTGCCAGCAGCGTAGGGCCAGGGGTTAGGCCTGGGGATTCACCCCTCCACTTT	CASSVGPGVRPGDSPLHF
TRBJ2-5	TRBV4-2	TRBD2	-	TGTGCCAGCAGCCAAGGGGGGACTAGCGGACAAGAGACCCAGTACTTC	CASSQGGTSGQETQYF
TRBJ1-4	TRBV6-2/TRBV6-3	-	-	TGTGCCAGCAGCCCCGGGACAACGAATGAAAAACTGTTTTTT	CASSPGTTNEKLFF
TRBJ2-1	TRBV10-3	TRBD1	-	TGTGCCATCAGCCAATCGGGACAGGGACTTTTGGACTACAATGAGCAGTTCTTC	CAISQSGQGLLDYNEQFF
TRBJ1-1	TRBV30	TRBD1	-	TGTGCCTGGAGTCGGCAGGGGGACACTGAAGCTTTCTTT	CAWSRQGDTEAFF
TRBJ2-5	TRBV14	TRBD1	-	TGTGCCAGCAGCCAAGTTTTTAGGGCAGGGGGCAGAGAGACCCAGTACTTC	CASSQVFRAGGRETQYF
TRBJ2-2	TRBV10-3	TRBD2	once	TGTGCCATCAGGGCCGAGCTAGCGGGAGTCACCGGGGAGCTGTTTTTT	CAIRAELAGVTGELFF
TRBJ1-2	TRBV5-4	-	-	TGTGCCAGCAGCTTGGAGTCCCAGCGTTCTAACTATGGCTACACCTTC	CASSLESQRSNYGYTF
TRBJ2-2	TRBV28	-	-	TGTGCCAGCAGTTTGGGGCGGGACCCCACCGGGGAGCTGTTTTTT	CASSLGRDPTGELFF
TRBJ2-5	TRBV29-1	TRBD2	-	TGCAGCGTTGAAAATGGTAGCGGGGGGGATATGGCCCAGTACTTC	CSVENGSGGDMAQYF
TRBJ2-1	TRBV6-6	-	-	TGTGCCAGCAGTCCTCCACAGGGAACCCTTCAGGGGAGCAATATAGTCTCCTACAATGAGCAGTTCTTC	CASSPPQGTLQGSNIVSYNEQFF
TRBJ2-1	TRBV4-1	TRBD1	-	TGCGCCAGCAGTCCACAGGGGGCTTATTACAATGAGCAGTTCTTC	CASSPQGAYYNEQFF
TRBJ2-1	TRBV13	-	-	TGTGCCAGCAGCTTAGGGTGGCGGCTCGGTAAATACAATGAGCAGTTCTTC	CASSLGWRLGKYNEQFF
TRBJ1-2	TRBV6-5	-	-	TGTGCCACTGTACGACAGGCGGACTATGGCTACACCTTC	CATVRQADYGYTF
TRBJ2-1	TRBV4-1	TRBD2	-	TGCGCCAGCAGCCAAGGCCCTAGCGGGGGGGGCTACAATGAGCAGTTCTTC	CASSQGPSGGGYNEQFF
TRBJ1-1	TRBV5-1	-	-	TGCGCCAGCAGCTTGGCGACAGGGAACACTGAAGCTTTCTTT	CASSLATGNTEAFF
TRBJ2-3	TRBV6-2/TRBV6-3	TRBD1	-	TGTGCCAGCAGTTCCCCGGGACAGGGGGCAACAGATACGCAGTATTTT	CASSSPGQGATDTQYF
TRBJ1-1	TRBV5-6	-	few	TGTGCCAGCAGCCGACTTGGACAGCAGAAGTTGGGAGCTTTCTTT	CASSRLGQQKLGAFF
TRBJ2-1	TRBV2	-	few	TGTGCCAGCAGTGAAACCGGACAAACTAATGAGCAGTTCTTC	CASSETGQTNEQFF
TRBJ1-1	TRBV15	TRBD1	-	TGTGCCACCGGTGGACAGGGGGCGCCTTTGCGGACTGAAGCTTTCTTT	CATGGQGAPLRTEAFF
TRBJ1-3	TRBV4-2	-	few	TGTGCCAGCAGCCAAGAGTACAGTCCCAGCTCTGGAAACACCATATATTTT	CASSQEYSPSSGNTIYF
TRBJ1-5	TRBV27	TRBD1	-	TGTGCCAGCCGACAGGGATCCAATCAGCCCCAGCATTTT	CASRQGSNQPQHF
TRBJ2-2	TRBV14	-	-	TGTGCCAGCAGCCAAATAACGAACACCGGGGAGCTGTTTTTT	CASSQITNTGELFF
TRBJ1-3	TRBV3-1/TRBV3-2	-	-	TGTGCCAGCAGCCAAGATAGAGCAGGGACTGGAAACACCATATATTTT	CASSQDRAGTGNTIYF
TRBJ2-3	TRBV6-4	-	-	TGTGCCAGCAGTGTGAAGGGGATCGATACAGATACGCAGTATTTT	CASSVKGIDTDTQYF
TRBJ1-5	TRBV3-1/TRBV3-2	-	few	TGTGCCAGCAGCCAGGGAGGCAGTCAGCCCCAGCATTTT	CASSQGGSQPQHF
TRBJ1-1	TRBV19	-	-	TGTGCCAGTAGTCCCAGGTTCGGCACTGAAGCTTTCTTT	CASSPRFGTEAFF
TRBJ2-3	TRBV5-1	TRBD1	-	TGCGCCAGCAGCGCCGGGACAGGGGCGTCAGATACGCAGTATTTT	CASSAGTGASDTQYF
TRBJ2-3	TRBV4-2	TRBD2	-	TGTGCCAGCAGCCAAGATCGCGCGGGGGGCTCCACTCACACAGATACGCAGTATTTT	CASSQDRAGGSTHTDTQYF
TRBJ2-3	TRBV6-5	-	-	TGTGCCAGCAGTTCGGAGGCACTTAGCACAGATACGCAGTATTTT	CASSSEALSTDTQYF
TRBJ2-7	TRBV2	TRBD1	-	TGTGCCAGCAGTGGAGGACAGGGACGACCTGGGGAGCAGTACTTC	CASSGGQGRPGEQYF
TRBJ1-1	TRBV7-9	TRBD1	-	TGTGCCAGCAGCTTTGGGACAGGGCTAAGGACTGAAGCTTTCTTT	CASSFGTGLRTEAFF
TRBJ1-3	TRBV25-1	-	-	TGTGCCAGCAGTGTCCACTCTGGAAACACCATATATTTT	CASSVHSGNTIYF
TRBJ2-7	TRBV12-5	-	few	TGTGCTAGTGGCGCAGGGGGGTACGAGCAGTACTTC	CASGAGGYEQYF
TRBJ1-5	TRBV6-5	-	-	TGTGCCACCCGATCAGGGACTTTTAACCGACAGCCCCAGCATTTT	CATRSGTFNRQPQHF
TRBJ1-3	TRBV4-2	TRBD1	-	TGTGCCAGCAGCCAGTCCAGGGACAGCCGCTTAAACACCATATATTTT	CASSQSRDSRLNTIYF
TRBJ2-7	TRBV5-4	-	few	TGTGCCAGCAGCTCCCAGGGTGTCGAGCAGTACTTC	CASSSQGVEQYF
TRBJ2-1	TRBV7-2	-	once	TGTGCCAGCAGCGTGGGGGGTCGAGACAATGAGCAGTTCTTC	CASSVGGRDNEQFF
TRBJ1-6	TRBV5-1	TRBD1	-	TGCGCCAGCAGCTGGGCAGGGGGCTCCTATAATTCACCCCTCCACTTT	CASSWAGGSYNSPLHF
TRBJ2-7	TRBV18	TRBD1	-	TGTGCCAGCTCACCCGGGACAGGGGAAAGGGAGCAGTACTTC	CASSPGTGEREQYF
TRBJ2-1	TRBV9	-	few	TGTGCCAGCAGCCCCTGGACTGCCTCAGATAATGAGCAGTTCTTC	CASSPWTASDNEQFF
TRBJ2-2	TRBV12-5	TRBD1	-	TGTGCTAGTGGCCCACAGGGGACCGGGGAGCTGTTTTTT	CASGPQGTGELFF
TRBJ1-5	TRBV13	-	once	TGTGCCAGCAGCTTACGACGGGGTCAGCCCCAGCATTTT	CASSLRRGQPQHF
TRBJ2-3	TRBV6-5	TRBD2	-	TGTGCCAGCGGGGGGGGCACAGATACGCAGTATTTT	CASGGGTDTQYF